Presented here are 5 T cell receptor beta chains from one specimen sequenced in a study of cytomegalovirus exposure and HLA in healthy donors. Amplification used 60 Vbeta primers and 13 Jbeta primers. Profiled with immunoSEQ multiplex PCR; TCRdb holds only in-frame clones, not every one. The sample has more than 45,000 clones, about two thirds seen once; the top ten hold 15% to 20%. Sample: PBMCs. These receptors all stem from a woman aged 60 to 75 in good health and CMV-seropositive.

This clone turned up a few times. The genes are TRBV18 and TRBJ2-7, with D hard to call. The CDR3 extends over 12 amino acids. Germline CDR1 and CDR2: KGHSH and LQKENI. The ends were cut back, 2 bases at V and 3 bases at J, with 5 bases in the middle. The DNA of the CDR3 is TGTGCCAGCTCACCAAACAACTACGAGCAGTACTTC. It is translated as CASSPNNYEQYF.

The chain couples TRBV9 to TRBJ1-2, with 9 bases fitting TRBD1. CDR3 size: 15 residues. The junction had 8 bases not matched to a gene; V was cut back by 2 bases and J by 6 bases. In germline, CDR1 is SGDLS, CDR2 YYNGEE. In DNA form, the CDR3 reads TGTGCCAGCAGCGTTAACAGGGGGCCGGGGGATGGCTACACCTTC. Translation gives CASSVNRGPGDGYTF.

The V gene is TRBV5-5, the J gene TRBJ1-2; D unresolved. V shed 0 bases and J shed 0 bases, with 12 bases lying between them. The CDR3 has 16 residues. Germline V CDR1 and CDR2: SGHKS, YYEKEE (reference sequence). CDR3 loop: CASSLAAGGSNYGYTF. In DNA form, the CDR3 reads TGTGCCAGCAGCTTGGCCGCGGGCGGATCTAACTATGGCTACACCTTC.

The chain joins TRBV28 to TRBJ2-2, with D tentatively TRBD1 (7 bases). CDR1 MDHEN and CDR2 SYDVKM come from the germline V gene. There are 16 residues in the CDR3. V dropped 5 bases and J dropped 6 bases, with 19 bases sitting between them. Here the CDR3 DNA reads TGTGCCAGCAGTCCCGACAGGGTCGGCGGGGCCGGGGAGCTGTTTTTT. Translated, it gives CASSPDRVGGAGELFF.

In its sample, this clone was seen a few times. The V and J genes are TRBV11-2 and TRBJ1-1; D gene unclear. The CDR3 is 14 amino acids. The V end was cut by 0 bases, the J end by 10 bases, with 15 bases between. From germline, CDR1 is SGHAT and CDR2 FQNNGV. DNA of the CDR3: TGTGCCAGCAGCTTAGAAGTGGCGGCTGGTGGAGCTTTCTTT. This sequence encodes CASSLEVAAGGAFF.